This T cell receptor (beta chain) was documented in a study of radiotherapy plus CTLA-4 blockade in lung cancer. Study-level information: Objective response was observed in about 19% of patients, and disease control in roughly 33%. General study results and limits: Researchers report tumor-derived TCR clones expanding in blood after radiotherapy plus ipilimumab. Per reports, early blood T cell clone dynamics, plus interferon-beta, forecast response most strongly.

Of note for this clone: The antigen is not known.

Germline CDR1 is SGDLS and CDR2 is YYNGEE. The CDR3 contains 13 residues. Trimming took 3 bases from V and 6 from J; bases not matched to a gene: 6. The table came from immunoSEQ multiplex PCR; TCRdb's copy has only in-frame clones and leaves some out. The profile shows approximately 33,000 clones, around 73% of them singletons. The receptor was isolated from a human donor with non-small cell lung cancer who had stable disease on radiotherapy plus ipilimumab. The sequenced sample was peripheral blood, obtained from a patient treated with radiotherapy plus ipilimumab. The J gene is TRBJ2-7, the V gene TRBV9; 7 nucleotides match TRBD1. CDR3: CASSGDRVGEQYF. DNA of the CDR3: TGTGCCAGCAGCGGCGACAGGGTTGGCGAGCAGTACTTC.